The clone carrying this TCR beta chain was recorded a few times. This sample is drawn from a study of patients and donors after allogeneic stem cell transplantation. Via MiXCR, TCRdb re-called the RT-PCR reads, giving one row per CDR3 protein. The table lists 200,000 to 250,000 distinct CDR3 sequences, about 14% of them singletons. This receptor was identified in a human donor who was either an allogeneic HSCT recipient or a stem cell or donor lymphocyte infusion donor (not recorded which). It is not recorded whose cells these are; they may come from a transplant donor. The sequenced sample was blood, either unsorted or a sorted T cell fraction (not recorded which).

The CDR3 nucleotides are TGTGCCAGCAAGCACAGGGGGACTTACGAGCAGTACTTC. Amino acid sequence: CASKHRGTYEQYF. The J gene is TRBJ2-7, the V gene TRBV2; 8 bases line up with TRBD1. The ends lost 7 bases at V and 4 bases at J; junction bases unmatched: 6. Germline CDR1 SNHLY, CDR2 FYNNEI. The CDR3 sequence is 13 residues long.